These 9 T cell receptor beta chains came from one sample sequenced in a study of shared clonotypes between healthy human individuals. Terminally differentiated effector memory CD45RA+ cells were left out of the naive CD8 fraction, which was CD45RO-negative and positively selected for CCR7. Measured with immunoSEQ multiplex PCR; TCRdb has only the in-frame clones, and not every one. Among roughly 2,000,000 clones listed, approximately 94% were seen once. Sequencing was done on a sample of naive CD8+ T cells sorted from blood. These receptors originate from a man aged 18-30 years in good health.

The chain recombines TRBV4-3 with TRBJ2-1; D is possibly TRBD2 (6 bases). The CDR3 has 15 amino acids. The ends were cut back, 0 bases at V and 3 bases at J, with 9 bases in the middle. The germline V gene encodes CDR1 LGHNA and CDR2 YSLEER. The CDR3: CASSQDASDYNEQFF. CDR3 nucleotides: TGCGCCAGCAGCCAAGATGCTAGCGACTACAATGAGCAGTTCTTC.

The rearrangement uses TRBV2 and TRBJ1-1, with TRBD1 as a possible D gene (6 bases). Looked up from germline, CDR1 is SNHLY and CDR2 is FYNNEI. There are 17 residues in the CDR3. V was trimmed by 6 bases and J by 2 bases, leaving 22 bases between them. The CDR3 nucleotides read TGTGCCAGCAGGGTCCCTAGGGAGGGGGTCCAAAACACTGAAGCTTTCTTT. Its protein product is CASRVPREGVQNTEAFF. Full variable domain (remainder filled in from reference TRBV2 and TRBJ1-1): EPEVTQTPSHQVTQMGQEVILRCVPISNHLYFYWYRQILGQKVEFLVSFYNNEISEKSEIFDDQFSVERPDGSNFTLKIRSTKLEDSAMYFCASRVPREGVQNTEAFFGQGTRLTVV.

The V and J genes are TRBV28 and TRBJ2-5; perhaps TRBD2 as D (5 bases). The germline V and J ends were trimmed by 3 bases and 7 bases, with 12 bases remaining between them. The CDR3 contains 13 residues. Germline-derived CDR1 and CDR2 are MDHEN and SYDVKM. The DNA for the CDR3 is TGTGCCAGCAGTTTCGGTGGTGGAGGGACCCAGTACTTC. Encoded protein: CASSFGGGGTQYF. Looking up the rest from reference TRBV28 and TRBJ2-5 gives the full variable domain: DVKVTQSSRYLVKRTGEKVFLECVQDMDHENMFWYRQDPGLGLRLIYFSYDVKMKEKGDIPEGYSVSREKKERFSLILESASTNQTSMYLCASSFGGGGTQYFGPGTRLLVL.

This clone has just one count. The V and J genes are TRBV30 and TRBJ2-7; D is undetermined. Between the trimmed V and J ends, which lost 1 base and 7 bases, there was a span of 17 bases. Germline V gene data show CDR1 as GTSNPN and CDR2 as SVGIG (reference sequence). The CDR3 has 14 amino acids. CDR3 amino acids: CAWSGPPGRGEQYF. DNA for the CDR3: TGTGCCTGGAGTGGGCCACCCGGGCGTGGTGAGCAGTACTTC.

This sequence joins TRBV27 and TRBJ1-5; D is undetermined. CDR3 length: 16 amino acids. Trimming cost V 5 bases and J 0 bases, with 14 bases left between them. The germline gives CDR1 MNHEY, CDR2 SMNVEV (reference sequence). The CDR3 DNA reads TGTGCCAGCAGTCCCTCTCTTGGGGATAGCAATCAGCCCCAGCATTTT. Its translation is CASSPSLGDSNQPQHF.

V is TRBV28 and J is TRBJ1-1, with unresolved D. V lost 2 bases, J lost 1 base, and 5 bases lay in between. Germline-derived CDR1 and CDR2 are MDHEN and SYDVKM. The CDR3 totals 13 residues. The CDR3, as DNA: TGTGCCAGCAGTTTACCGTGGAACACTGAAGCTTTCTTT. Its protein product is CASSLPWNTEAFF.

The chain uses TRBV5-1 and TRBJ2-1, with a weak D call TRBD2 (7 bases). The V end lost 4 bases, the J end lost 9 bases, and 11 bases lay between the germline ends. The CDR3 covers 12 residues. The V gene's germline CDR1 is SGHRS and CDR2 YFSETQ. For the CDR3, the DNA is TGCGCCAGCAGCCGGGGGGCTGGTGAGCAGTTCTTC. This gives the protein CASSRGAGEQFF.

CDR3 residues: CAWSVRHAGYEQYF. The CDR3 DNA sequence: TGTGCCTGGAGTGTAAGGCACGCTGGGTACGAGCAGTACTTC. This chain links TRBV30 with TRBJ2-7; no definite D call. Trimming removed 0 bases from V and 4 bases from J, with 13 bases in between. Germline V gene data show CDR1 as GTSNPN and CDR2 as SVGIG (reference sequence). The CDR3 is 14 amino acids.

In nucleotides, the CDR3 is TGTGCCTGGATGTCGGTAAGCTTTTCTGAAGCTTTCTTT. This translates into CAWMSVSFSEAFF. This chain uses TRBV30 with TRBJ1-1; no definite D call. V lost 4 bases, J lost 6 bases, and 15 bases lay in between. The CDR3 is 13 residues long. Per the germline V gene, CDR1 is GTSNPN and CDR2 is SVGIG (reference sequence).